This TCR beta chain was profiled in a study of blood T cell repertoires in COVID-19. Study as a whole: PBMCs, B-cell-depleted T cells, or T cells were the source of the cDNA or gDNA that made up the material.

The CDR3 has 15 residues. Germline lookup yields CDR1 SGHRS and CDR2 YFSETQ. V lost 1 base to trimming and J lost 6 bases, with 14 bases between them. Per the authors' pipeline: Estimation of nucleated cell counts was performed using reference gene primer amplification. The assay was immunoSEQ multiplex PCR, and TCRdb's table has in-frame clones only and misses some. V, J and clone size were drawn from that table, and D and trimming were deduced from the DNA. The data contain under 200,000 clones, 80% to 95% of them singletons. This clonotype was obtained from a middle-aged man with acute or convalescent COVID-19. Material: peripheral blood. The rearrangement links TRBV5-1 to TRBJ2-4; maybe TRBD1 (7 bases). CDR3 sequence (DNA): TGCGCCAGCAGCTTGAGGAGGGGGCGGGGAAACATTCAGTACTTC. Its translation is CASSLRRGRGNIQYF.